This T cell receptor beta chain was identified during a study of PD-L1 blockade in urothelial cancer. Trimming cost V 4 bases and J 7 bases; bases outside gene matches: 12. From germline, CDR1 is SGHTS and CDR2 YDEGEE. This CDR3 has 17 amino acids. Produced via immunoSEQ multiplex PCR; TCRdb's table is partial and in-frame only. The sample includes about 76,000 clones, 80% to 85% of them seen just once. This specimen consisted of PBMCs, obtained around atezolizumab (anti-PD-L1) treatment. The chain employs TRBV5-8 and TRBJ2-1, with 12 bases matching TRBD2. The sequence was obtained from a man in his sixties or seventies with urothelial cancer. CDR3: CASSRRTSGILGNEQFF. The CDR3 bases are TGTGCCAGCAGCCGCCGGACTAGCGGGATCCTGGGGAATGAGCAGTTCTTC. Full variable domain (rest looked up from reference TRBV5-8 and TRBJ2-1): EAGVTQSPTHLIKTRGQQATLRCSPISGHTSVYWYQQALGLGLQFLLWYDEGEERNRGNFPPRFSGRQFPNYSSELNVNALELEDSALYLCASSRRTSGILGNEQFFGPGTRLTVL.